This T cell receptor beta chain was recovered during a study of long-term antiretroviral therapy in people with HIV. Whole-study findings and limits: Diversity remained lower than transplant donor controls, even though it increased after ART. It was observed that HIV repertoires exhibited narrower CDR3 length ranges than controls.

CDR3 size: 16 residues. The ends were cut back, 0 bases at V and 0 bases at J, with 9 bases in the middle. CDR1 is SGHTA and CDR2 is FQGNSA in the germline V gene. As for this clone: The antigen is unknown.

Researchers secured at least one pre-ART and at least two post-ART PBMC samples from each donor. The assay, immunoSEQ v3.0, was run at survey level. Each sample had sequencing targeting about 40,000-55,000 T-cell genomes. Profiling relied on immunoSEQ multiplex PCR, and the TCRdb table lists in-frame clones only, not all of them. The table shows 9,500 to 15,000 clones, with about 80% occurring only once. The sequences come from unsorted PBMCs, collected roughly 3 years before starting antiretroviral therapy. The V call is TRBV7-2, the J call TRBJ1-5; D is ambiguous. This TCR was sampled from a man aged 40-50 years with HIV. CDR3: CASSLAHRYSNQPQHF. In nucleotides, the CDR3 is TGTGCCAGCAGCTTAGCTCACAGATATAGCAATCAGCCCCAGCATTTT.